This T cell receptor (beta chain) was profiled in a study of response to subunit inactivated influenza vaccine. TCRdb re-derived calls from the RT-PCR reads in MiXCR, one entry per CDR3 protein. The sample has a few hundred thousand distinct CDR3 sequences, about 11% seen once. Germline V gives CDR1 DFQATT, CDR2 SNEGSKA (reference sequence). The CDR3 sequence is 13 residues long. V shed 4 bases and J shed 2 bases, with 11 bases lying between them. These data were likewise used in another study, on T cells expressing NK-cell markers. In that study: The authors generated TCR beta cDNA through 5'RACE template switching with UMIs. It was sorted CD3+CD56-NKG2C+, CD3+CD56+NKG2C- and CD3+CD56+NKG2C+ T cells that provided the TCR beta repertoires. Sequenced donors, eight in total, included seven who were HCMV-seropositive and one who was seronegative. Within several experiments, an anti-gamma-delta TCR antibody kept the sorting limited to alpha-beta TCR T cells. Of the CD8+ T cells in roughly 6 donors, about 1.0-8% belonged to dominant NKG2C+ clonotypes.

This clonotype originated in a man over 45 who received an inactivated influenza vaccine. Sequenced here: PBMCs from blood, sampled on the day of vaccination. This chain links TRBV20-1 with TRBJ1-2, with D possibly matching TRBD1 (6 bases). As DNA, the CDR3 is TGCAGTGCTATAGACAGGAAAAACTATGGCTACACCTTC. Translating it yields CSAIDRKNYGYTF.